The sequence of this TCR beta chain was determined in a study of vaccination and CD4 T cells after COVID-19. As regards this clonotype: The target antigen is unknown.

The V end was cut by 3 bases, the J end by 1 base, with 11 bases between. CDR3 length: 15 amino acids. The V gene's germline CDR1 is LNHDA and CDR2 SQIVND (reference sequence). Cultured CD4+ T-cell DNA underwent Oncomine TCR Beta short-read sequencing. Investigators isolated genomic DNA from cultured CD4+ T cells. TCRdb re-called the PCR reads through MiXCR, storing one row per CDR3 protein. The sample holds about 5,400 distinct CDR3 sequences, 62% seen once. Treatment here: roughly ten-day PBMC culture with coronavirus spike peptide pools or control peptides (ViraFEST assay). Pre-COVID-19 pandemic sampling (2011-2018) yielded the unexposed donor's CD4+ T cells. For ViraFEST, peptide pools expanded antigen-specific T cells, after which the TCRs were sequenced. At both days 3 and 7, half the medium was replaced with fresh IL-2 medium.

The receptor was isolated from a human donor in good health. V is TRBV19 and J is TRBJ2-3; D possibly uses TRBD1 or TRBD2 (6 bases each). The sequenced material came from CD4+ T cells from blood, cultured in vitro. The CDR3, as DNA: TGTGCCAGTAGTATCAAGGGGGGTGGCACAGATACGCAGTATTTT. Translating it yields CASSIKGGGTDTQYF.